This T cell receptor beta chain derives from a study of cytomegalovirus exposure and HLA in healthy donors. The PCR employed 60 Vbeta primers together with 13 Jbeta primers. Profiling relied on immunoSEQ multiplex PCR, and the TCRdb table lists in-frame clones only, not all of them. The data contain about 140,000 clones, roughly three quarters of them seen just once; the ten biggest clones take up roughly 2.9%. Findings and limits, study-wide: In a later analysis, specific HLA alleles were associated with about 18,000 TCR beta sequences at a 0.05 false discovery rate.

A word on this clone: Its antigen is undetermined.

Germline V gene sequence: CDR1 LGHNA, CDR2 YSLEER. The CDR3 consists of 17 residues. Trimming removed 1 base from V and 1 base from J; junction bases left unmatched: 5. The sequenced sample consisted of PBMCs. This clonotype originated in a female donor in good health and CMV-seronegative. The V call is TRBV4-3, the J call TRBJ2-7, with 12 nucleotides matching TRBD2. CDR3 amino acids: CASSQGLAGALSYEQYF. The CDR3, as DNA: TGCGCCAGCAGCCAAGGACTAGCGGGGGCCCTTTCCTACGAGCAGTACTTC.